These 32 T cell receptor beta chains were sequenced from one sample in a study of blood T cells in healthy people across ages. Combining a sample-barcoded 5' primer with a J-beta primer mix, a second PCR ran for about 7 to 11 cycles. TCRdb reprocessed the 5' RACE reads with MiXCR, giving one entry per CDR3 protein. This sample has about 670,000 distinct CDR3 sequences, with roughly half found just once. Source material: blood. The source of these receptors is a woman of 80 years or more in good health.

The chain uses TRBV7-2 and TRBJ2-1, with a possible D match to TRBD2 (6 bases). The CDR3 contains 15 residues. Trimming left V 6 bases short and J 9 bases short, with 21 bases between. Germline V gene data show CDR1 as SGHTA and CDR2 as FQGNSA. CDR3 region: CASSYPGLPPGEQFF. As DNA, the CDR3 is TGTGCCAGCAGTTATCCGGGACTCCCTCCTGGTGAGCAGTTCTTC.

This clonotype came up many times. The chain links TRBV25-1 to TRBJ2-7; D is uncertain. The length of the CDR3 is 12 residues. V lost 6 bases to trimming and J lost 3 bases, with 9 bases between them. Germline V CDR1 and CDR2: MGHDK, SYGVNS. The chain's CDR3 is CASRLADYEQYF. CDR3 DNA sequence: TGTGCCAGCAGGCTGGCAGACTACGAGCAGTACTTC.

As to this clonotype: This may stem from a read error, because a much larger clone lies one nucleotide away. V usage is TRBV5-6 and J usage is TRBJ2-5; tentative D call: TRBD2 (6 bases). The DNA end lines up better with TRBJ2-7; the J call may be wrong. Germline V gene lookup returns CDR1 SGHDT and CDR2 YYEEEE. The CDR3 totals 15 residues. For the CDR3, the DNA is TGTGCCAGCAGTATTCAGGGAGGCACGACCTACGAGCAGTACTTC. The encoded protein is CASSIQGGTTYEQYF.

The chain carries TRBV5-1 and TRBJ2-5; perhaps TRBD1 as D (6 bases). V shed 7 bases and J shed 2 bases, with 12 bases lying between them. The CDR3 is 13 amino acids. Germline assignment: CDR1 SGHRS and CDR2 YFSETQ. This chain's CDR3 is CASVRGQQETQYF. The DNA of the CDR3 is TGCGCCAGCGTCAGGGGTCAACAAGAGACCCAGTACTTC. Drawing the rest from reference TRBV5-1 and TRBJ2-5, the complete variable domain is KAGVTQTPRYLIKTRGQQVTLSCSPISGHRSVSWYQQTPGQGLQFLFEYFSETQRNKGNFPGRFSGRQFSNSRSEMNVSTLELGDSALYLCASVRGQQETQYFGPGTRLLVL.

This clonotype was observed at least ten times. This chain uses TRBV7-9 with TRBJ2-5, with 7 bases that match TRBD2. CDR1 is SEHNR and CDR2 is FQNEAQ in the germline V gene (reference sequence). V dropped 6 bases and J dropped 2; count of bases not matched to a gene: 6. The CDR3 totals 14 residues. The CDR3 nucleotides read TGTGCCAGCAGTTACATGGGGGGGCAAGAGACCCAGTACTTC. Translated, it gives CASSYMGGQETQYF.

This rearrangement joins TRBV11-3 to TRBJ2-1, with 8 bases identical to TRBD2. From germline, CDR1 is SGHNT and CDR2 YENEEA. V was pared by 1 base and J by 7 bases, with 9 bases of the junction left unmatched. The CDR3 consists of 16 residues. The DNA of the CDR3 is TGTGCCAGCAGCTTAGGGGACGGGGGGGCTGGAAATGAGCAGTTCTTC. Translation: CASSLGDGGAGNEQFF.

The V and J genes are TRBV7-2 and TRBJ1-3, with D hard to call. Trimming pared 2 bases from V and 6 bases from J, leaving 5 bases between. Germline CDR1 SGHTA, CDR2 FQGNSA. The CDR3 spans 12 residues. The CDR3, as DNA: TGTGCCAGCAGCTTACCAGCAAACACCATATATTTT. This translates into CASSLPANTIYF. The full variable domain, with the rest looked up from reference TRBV7-2 and TRBJ1-3, is GAGVSQSPSNKVTEKGKDVELRCDPISGHTALYWYRQSLGQGLEFLIYFQGNSAPDKSGLPSDRFSAERTGGSVSTLTIQRTQQEDSAVYLCASSLPANTIYFGEGSWLTVV.

The V call is TRBV10-3, the J call TRBJ2-1; tentatively, D is TRBD1 (6 bases). Germline V gene lookup returns CDR1 ENHRY and CDR2 SYGVKD. The CDR3 has 16 amino acids. Trimming left V 3 bases short and J 3 bases short, with 15 bases between. The CDR3 here is CAISEVQPRGYNEQFF. The CDR3, as DNA: TGTGCCATCAGTGAAGTCCAACCCAGGGGCTACAATGAGCAGTTCTTC.

The chain uses TRBV6-5 and TRBJ1-2; 9 bases line up with TRBD1. V shed 3 bases and J 3 bases; nucleotides not matched to a gene: 8. Germline CDR1 is MNHEY and CDR2 is SVGAGI. The CDR3 runs to 16 residues. The CDR3 DNA reads TGTGCCAGCAGTTATATCCGTACAGGGGGCCACTATGGCTACACCTTC. This sequence encodes CASSYIRTGGHYGYTF.

The chain combines TRBV20-1 with TRBJ2-7; 8 positions match TRBD1. This CDR3 region has 14 residues. CDR1 is DFQATT, CDR2 SNEGSKA, per germline (reference sequence). Germline trimming cut 1 base from V and 3 bases from J; bases unmatched to any gene: 5. The chain's CDR3 is CSARAFRGHYEQYF. CDR3 sequence (DNA): TGCAGTGCTAGAGCGTTCAGGGGGCACTACGAGCAGTACTTC.

The rearrangement links TRBV7-9 to TRBJ2-5; TRBD1 might be the D (5 bases). Deletions cut 7 bases from V and 3 bases from J, with 12 bases between. The CDR3 has 13 amino acids. From germline, CDR1 is SEHNR and CDR2 FQNEAQ (reference sequence). The CDR3 DNA sequence: TGTGCCAGCACCCCCCAGGGAAAAGAGACCCAGTACTTC. This translates into CASTPQGKETQYF.

J is TRBJ1-1 and V is TRBV29-1; 9 bases fit TRBD1. Per germline, CDR1 SQVTM and CDR2 ANQGSEA. V gave up 0 bases and J gave up 6 bases; unmatched junction bases: 20. The CDR3 sequence is 19 residues long. Written as DNA, the CDR3 is TGCAGCGTTGAAGATCAACAGGGGGCAGGGGCGGAAAGTAAGGCTGAAGCTTTCTTT. Amino acid sequence: CSVEDQQGAGAESKAEAFF.

This clonotype was detected only once. The chain combines TRBV7-2 with TRBJ1-2; the match to TRBD1 covers 9 bases. The CDR3 length is 18 residues. The germline V gene has CDR1 SGHTA and CDR2 FQGNSA. V shed 4 bases, J shed 0 bases, and the junction held 12 bases outside the gene matches. The CDR3 sequence: CASSSSVSTGGSNYGYTF. Here the CDR3 DNA reads TGTGCCAGCAGCTCATCCGTATCGACAGGGGGTTCTAACTATGGCTACACCTTC.

The DNA for the CDR3 is TGTGCCAGCAGTGAACGAGGGGGGCCCACCGGGGAGCTGTTTTTT. It is translated as CASSERGGPTGELFF. This sequence joins TRBV2 and TRBJ2-2; D tentatively fits TRBD1 or TRBD2 (6 bases each). This CDR3 contains 15 residues. CDR1 and CDR2 from the germline V gene are SNHLY and FYNNEI. The V end was cut by 2 bases, the J end by 4 bases, with 11 bases between.

The genes are TRBV18 and TRBJ2-3, with D maybe TRBD2 (5 bases). CDR3 length: 13 amino acids. With 5 bases removed from V and 14 bases from J, the gap between germline ends came to 20 bases. Looked up from germline, CDR1 is KGHSH and CDR2 is LQKENI. CDR3 loop: CASSATDGEYAYF. The CDR3 DNA reads TGTGCCAGCTCAGCTACAGACGGGGAATACGCGTATTTT. The variable domain in full, with the rest retrieved from reference TRBV18 and TRBJ2-3, is NAGVMQNPRHLVRRRGQEARLRCSPMKGHSHVYWYRQLPEEGLKFMVYLQKENIIDESGMPKERFSAEFPKEGPSILRIQQVVRGDSAAYFCASSATDGEYAYFGPGTRLTVL.

The chain recombines TRBV20-1 with TRBJ2-2, with 9 bases lining up with TRBD2. Per germline, CDR1 DFQATT and CDR2 SNEGSKA (reference sequence). This CDR3 has 16 residues. V dropped 0 bases and J dropped 6; count of bases not matched to a gene: 8. CDR3 protein: CSARDPIAGVAGELFF. The CDR3 nucleotides read TGCAGTGCTAGAGATCCCATAGCGGGAGTCGCCGGGGAGCTGTTTTTT.

The chain joins TRBV29-1 to TRBJ2-5; TRBD2 aligns across 8 bases. This CDR3 has 15 amino acids. J lost 2 bases, V lost 3 bases, and 8 bases had no gene match. CDR1 is SQVTM and CDR2 is ANQGSEA in the germline V gene. CDR3 amino acids: CSVERRGGSQETQYF. The CDR3 DNA reads as TGCAGCGTTGAGAGGCGCGGGGGGAGTCAAGAGACCCAGTACTTC. Full variable domain (missing parts from reference TRBV29-1 and TRBJ2-5): SAVISQKPSRDICQRGTSLTIQCQVDSQVTMMFWYRQQPGQSLTLIATANQGSEATYESGFVIDKFPISRPNLTFSTLTVSNMSPEDSSIYLCSVERRGGSQETQYFGPGTRLLVL.

Comments on this clonotype: A much larger clone differs by one base, so this may be a read error. The rearrangement joins TRBV6-5 to TRBJ1-1; D is possibly TRBD1 (6 bases). The CDR3 spans 14 residues. V was cut by 6 bases and J by 8 bases, with 19 bases left in between. Germline CDR1 MNHEY, CDR2 SVGAGI. The CDR3 sequence: CASSQGRGDTEAFF. In DNA, the CDR3 is TGTGCCAGCAGCCAGGGGAGGGGGGATACCGAAGCTTTCTTT.

This clonotype was observed a handful of times. DNA of the CDR3: TGCAGTGCTAGAGTGACAGGGGACGCCGGGGAGCTGTTTTTT. Translated: CSARVTGDAGELFF. The chain carries TRBV20-1 and TRBJ2-2; 8 positions agree with TRBD1. The CDR3 totals 14 residues. The germline V gene has CDR1 DFQATT and CDR2 SNEGSKA (reference sequence). J lost 6 bases, V lost 1 base, and 4 bases had no gene match.

This clonotype appeared a few times. This chain links TRBV5-8 with TRBJ1-2, with a tentative D call TRBD1 (5 bases). Germline CDR1 SGHTS, CDR2 YDEGEE. Trimming shortened V by 5 bases and J by 0 bases, and 8 bases separated the two germline ends. The CDR3 consists of 13 residues. The CDR3 sequence: CASRQDTNYGYTF. CDR3 sequence (DNA): TGTGCCAGCAGACAGGATACTAACTATGGCTACACCTTC.

To note about this clonotype: A much larger clone sits a single nucleotide away, making a read error possible. The chain links TRBV14 to TRBJ2-1; 8 bases are shared with TRBD2. The CDR3 is 16 residues long. CDR1 SGHDN and CDR2 FVKESK come from the germline V gene. The CDR3 spells CASGQWVAGKYNEQFF. As DNA, the CDR3 is TGTGCCAGCGGCCAGTGGGTAGCGGGGAAATACAATGAGCAGTTCTTC.

A few counts support this clonotype. CDR3 nucleotide sequence: TGCGCCAGCAGCTTAGGAGGGAAGGCTGAAGCTTTCTTT. As protein: CASSLGGKAEAFF. The chain carries TRBV5-1 and TRBJ1-1; D ambiguous. The CDR3 spans 13 residues. V gave up 2 bases and J gave up 6 bases, with 11 bases separating them. Germline CDR1 and CDR2: SGHRS and YFSETQ.

This clonotype was counted a single time. V gene TRBV27 combines with J gene TRBJ1-2; the D is unclear. Trimming removed 6 bases at V and 2 bases at J, with 16 bases between. Germline loops: CDR1 MNHEY, CDR2 SMNVEV (reference sequence). The CDR3 is 15 amino acids. The CDR3 DNA sequence: TGTGCCAGCAGATTGACCACGAGAGGGAACTATGGCTACACCTTC. It translates to CASRLTTRGNYGYTF.

In this sample, this clonotype turned up once. This CDR3 is CASRSGLLAFF. The CDR3 DNA sequence: TGTGCCAGCAGGTCCGGTCTCCTAGCTTTCTTT. The chain combines TRBV12-3 or TRBV12-4 with TRBJ1-1, with no clear D. The CDR3 consists of 11 residues. Trimming pared 6 bases from V and 10 bases from J, leaving 12 bases between.

This clonotype was recorded a few times. The chain carries TRBV7-2 and TRBJ1-2, with 7 positions matching TRBD1. This CDR3 has 14 residues. The J segment lost 2 bases and the V segment lost 5 bases, leaving 5 bases of the junction unmatched. Germline-derived CDR1 and CDR2 are SGHTA and FQGNSA. The CDR3 is CASSGPGQNYGYTF. The CDR3 nucleotides are TGTGCCAGCAGCGGGCCGGGACAGAACTATGGCTACACCTTC.

Regarding this clonotype: A single base separates this from a much larger clone, so it may be a read error. The rearrangement joins TRBV2 to TRBJ2-5, with D maybe TRBD2 (5 bases). CDR1 and CDR2 (germline): SNHLY, FYNNEI. Trimming left V 10 bases short and J 5 bases short, with 17 bases between. The CDR3 runs to 13 residues. For the CDR3, the DNA is TGTGCCACCCGGAAGGTATCGGGGGAGACCCAGTACTTC. Protein: CATRKVSGETQYF.

This clonotype was counted only a few times. The V and J genes are TRBV18 and TRBJ2-2; D gene ambiguous. Germline V lookup: CDR1 KGHSH, CDR2 LQKENI. V shed 0 bases and J shed 4 bases, with 12 bases lying between them. There are 16 residues in the CDR3. In DNA form, the CDR3 reads TGTGCCAGCTCACCACCCACGCTAGTAGGCACCGGGGAGCTGTTTTTT. The encoded protein is CASSPPTLVGTGELFF.

The chain carries TRBV29-1 and TRBJ2-7; a possible D gene is TRBD2 (6 bases). Judging by the DNA end, TRBJ2-5 fits better; the J call may be wrong. CDR1 is SQVTM and CDR2 is ANQGSEA in the germline V gene. There are 13 residues in the CDR3. The chain's CDR3 is CSVATVEGETQYF. The CDR3 region has the DNA TGCAGCGTAGCGACAGTGGAGGGGGAGACCCAGTACTTC.

The sample holds many counts of this clonotype. The rearrangement joins TRBV9 to TRBJ2-7; 11 positions agree with TRBD2. The CDR3 is made up of 15 amino acids. CDR1 SGDLS and CDR2 YYNGEE come from the germline V gene. V was pared by 0 bases and J by 3 bases, with 2 bases of the junction left unmatched. The CDR3 DNA sequence: TGTGCCAGCAGCGTAGCTGGGACTAGCGGCTACGAGCAGTACTTC. Protein: CASSVAGTSGYEQYF.

This clonotype has more than one count but fewer than ten. The V call is TRBV3-1, the J call TRBJ2-1; D unresolved. CDR3 length: 18 amino acids. Trimming removed 4 bases from V and 0 bases from J, with 19 bases in between. Germline V lookup: CDR1 LGHDT, CDR2 YNNKEL (reference sequence). The CDR3 is CASSPDPWRTSSYNEQFF. The CDR3, as DNA: TGTGCCAGCAGCCCAGACCCCTGGCGTACGAGCTCCTACAATGAGCAGTTCTTC.

Concerning this clonotype: A single base separates this from a much larger clone, so it may be a read error. This chain links TRBV2 with TRBJ2-1, with 7 bases fitting TRBD1. The CDR3 has 15 amino acids. The junction had 3 bases not matched to a gene; V was cut back by 4 bases and J by 0 bases. Per the germline V gene, CDR1 is SNHLY and CDR2 is FYNNEI. The CDR3 reads CASSVGDSSYNEQFF. The DNA for the CDR3 is TGTGCCAGCAGTGTCGGGGACAGCTCCTACAATGAGCAGTTCTTC.

This chain connects TRBV5-4 to TRBJ1-1, with a possible D match to TRBD1 (5 bases). The CDR3 is 15 residues long. The germline V and J ends were trimmed by 6 bases and 1 base, with 16 bases remaining between them. Germline V gene data show CDR1 as SGHNT and CDR2 as YYREEE (reference sequence). CDR3 nucleotides: TGTGCCAGCACGCAGTTGGGACGCCGGAACACTGAAGCTTTCTTT. Protein: CASTQLGRRNTEAFF.